This T cell receptor (beta chain) is drawn from a study of cytomegalovirus exposure and HLA in healthy donors. The wider study: Researchers found that roughly 80% of 350 to 500 genotyped donors fell within the Caucasian-associated ancestry cluster. Study conclusions and caveats: Cytomegalovirus-associated TCR beta chains were listed, numbering under 200. According to a later analysis, most TCR beta chains associated with CMV appeared HLA-restricted.

This clone was counted a few times. As yet, its antigen is unknown. Though probably carrying unrecorded immune exposures, donors were nominally healthy at sampling. The CDR3 has 15 amino acids. The V end lost 1 base, the J end lost 0 bases, and 7 bases lay between the germline ends. Germline CDR1 MNHEY, CDR2 SMNVEV (reference sequence). Researchers ran the PCR with 60 Vbeta and 13 Jbeta primers. Sequencing was performed with immunoSEQ multiplex PCR; in TCRdb, only in-frame clones are kept and a portion is missing. The data show under 200,000 clones, 80% to 90% seen once. The receptor comes from a man aged 25-45 years in good health and CMV-seropositive. The sample consisted of PBMCs. The rearrangement links TRBV27 to TRBJ2-1; a weak D match, TRBD2 (6 bases). The CDR3 loop reads CASSLLAVSYNEQFF. The CDR3 bases are TGTGCCAGCAGTTTATTAGCGGTCTCCTACAATGAGCAGTTCTTC.